The clone carrying this T cell receptor beta chain was recorded at least ten times. The antigen is unknown. There were TCR beta CDR3 regions amplified from RNA transcripts. TCR CDR3 underwent first-round RT-PCR with the HTBI primer set. TCRdb processed the multiplex PCR reads anew with MiXCR; each CDR3 protein has one entry. The sample contains around 700,000 distinct CDR3 sequences, approximately 18% of which appear only once. Hyperthyroidism, newly diagnosed and lasting under 2 months, affected patients aged 18 to 65. This CDR3 contains 11 residues. V was pared by 11 bases and J by 7 bases, with 14 bases between. Germline V gives CDR1 LGHNT, CDR2 FRNRAP. This specimen belongs to a study of T cells in Graves' hyperthyroidism and ophthalmopathy. Background on the study: Blood was drawn when the patient was first diagnosed and still untreated.

Overall study results and limits: Most clonotypes that expanded in the thyroid above 0.001 also showed up in blood.

The source of this sequence is a woman aged 50 to 60 with Graves' hyperthyroidism that later progressed to Graves' ophthalmopathy. Material for sequencing was blood. This chain links TRBV12-5 with TRBJ1-1, with D perhaps TRBD1 (6 bases). CDR3 nucleotide sequence: TGTGCTTCTACAGGGAAGGATGAAGCTTTCTTT. It is translated as CASTGKDEAFF.